This TCR beta chain was sequenced during a study of CD8 T cells in Susac syndrome. After extraction with the RNeasy kit, about 0.45 to 1 ug of the RNA was reverse transcribed using random hexamers. Via MiXCR, TCRdb re-called the immunoSEQ multiplex PCR reads, giving one row per CDR3 protein. The sample contains 300,000 or so distinct CDR3 sequences, about 90% of which appear only once. Sequencing of TCR beta was carried out in blood CD8+ and CD4+ T cells. Negative isolation yielded the CD8+ and CD4+ T cells, while FACS enriched the TEMRA cells. The TCR sequence derives from a human donor with multiple sclerosis. Input material: CD4+ T cells from PBMCs.

In DNA, the CDR3 is TGCGCCAGCAGCCCGGGACTAGCGGTCAGGGCCACAGATACGCAGTATTTT. Residues: CASSPGLAVRATDTQYF. This rearrangement joins TRBV5-1 to TRBJ2-3, with 11 positions matching TRBD2. This CDR3 has 17 amino acids. The junction had 9 bases not matched to a gene; V was cut back by 4 bases and J by 2 bases. Germline CDR1 reads SGHRS; CDR2 reads YFSETQ. Filled out from reference TRBV5-1 and TRBJ2-3, the complete variable domain reads KAGVTQTPRYLIKTRGQQVTLSCSPISGHRSVSWYQQTPGQGLQFLFEYFSETQRNKGNFPGRFSGRQFSNSRSEMNVSTLELGDSALYLCASSPGLAVRATDTQYFGPGTRLTVL.